The clone carrying this T cell receptor (beta chain) occurred a few times. Its antigen is still unknown. The record originates from a study of human T cells and chemical hapten exposure. Study-level information: Small volume differences among pooled libraries mainly caused per-sample TCR yield variation. Points from the study as a whole: Once DPC sensitization occurred, TCRs above 1 in 1000 frequency showed no change.

Germline CDR1 MDHEN, CDR2 SYDVKM. This CDR3 spans 16 amino acids. Unmatched junction bases numbered 22, after V lost 5 bases and J lost 16 bases. The time point denotes: patch test 3, about 24 weeks after DPC sensitization. Treatment denoted: therapeutic diphenylcyclopropenone sensitization with weekly scalp DPC. The study drew its donors from alopecia patients who were 18 to 70 years old and suitable for DPC. Individual cDNA molecules each carried unique molecular identifiers attached by the library. TCRdb reprocessed the RACE reads via MiXCR and lists one record per CDR3 protein. The sample comprises 130,000 or so distinct CDR3 sequences, around 11% of which are singletons, and 2% to 2.5% rests with the top ten.

The chain couples TRBV28 to TRBJ1-3, with 8 nucleotides matching TRBD1. This sequence originates from a woman aged 45 to 65 with alopecia areata. Some clones in this sample may be carry-over from other donors' samples. The sample here was whole blood, taken in connection with sensitization to the hapten diphenylcyclopropenone (DPC). CDR3 in amino acids: CASSPQGARAPSRPYF. The CDR3, as DNA: TGTGCCAGCAGTCCCCAGGGGGCTCGGGCACCTTCCCGGCCTTATTTT.